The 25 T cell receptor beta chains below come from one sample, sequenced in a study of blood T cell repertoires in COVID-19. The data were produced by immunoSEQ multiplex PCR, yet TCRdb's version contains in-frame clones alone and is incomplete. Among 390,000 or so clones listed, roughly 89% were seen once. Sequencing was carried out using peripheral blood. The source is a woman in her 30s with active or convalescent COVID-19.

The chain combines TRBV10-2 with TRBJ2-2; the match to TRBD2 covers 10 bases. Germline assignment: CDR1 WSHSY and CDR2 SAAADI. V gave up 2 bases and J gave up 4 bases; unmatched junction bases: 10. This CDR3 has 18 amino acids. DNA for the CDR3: TGCGCCAGCAGTGAGCTTCGTGGTAGGACTAGCGGCACCGGGGAGCTGTTTTTT. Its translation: CASSELRGRTSGTGELFF.

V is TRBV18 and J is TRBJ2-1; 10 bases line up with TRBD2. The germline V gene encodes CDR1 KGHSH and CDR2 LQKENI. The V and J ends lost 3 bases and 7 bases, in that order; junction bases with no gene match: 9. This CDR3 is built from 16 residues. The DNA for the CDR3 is TGTGCCAGCTCACCCCAAGCGGGAGGGCCAAGGAATGAGCAGTTCTTC. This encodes CASSPQAGGPRNEQFF.

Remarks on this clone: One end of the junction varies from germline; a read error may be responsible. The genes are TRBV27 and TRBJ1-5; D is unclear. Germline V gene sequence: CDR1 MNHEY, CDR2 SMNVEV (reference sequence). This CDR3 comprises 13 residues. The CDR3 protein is CTSSQVGNQPQHF. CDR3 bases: TGTACCAGCAGTCAGGTGGGCAATCAGCCCCAGCATTTT.

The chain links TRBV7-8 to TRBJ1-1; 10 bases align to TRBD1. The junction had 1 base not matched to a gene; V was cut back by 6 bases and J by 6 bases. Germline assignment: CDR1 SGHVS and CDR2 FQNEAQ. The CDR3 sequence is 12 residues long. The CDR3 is CASRTGGSEAFF. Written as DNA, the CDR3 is TGTGCCAGCAGGACAGGGGGCTCTGAAGCTTTCTTT.

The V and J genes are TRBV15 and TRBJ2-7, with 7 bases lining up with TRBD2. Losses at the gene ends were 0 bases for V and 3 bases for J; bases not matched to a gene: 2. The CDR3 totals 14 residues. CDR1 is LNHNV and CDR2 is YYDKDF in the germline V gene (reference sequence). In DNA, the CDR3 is TGTGCCACCAGCAGAGACCGGGGGGTCTACGAGCAGTACTTC. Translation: CATSRDRGVYEQYF. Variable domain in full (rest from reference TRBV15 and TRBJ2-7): DAMVIQNPRYQVTQFGKPVTLSCSQTLNHNVMYWYQQKSSQAPKLLFHYYDKDFNNEADTPDNFQSRRPNTSFCFLDIRSPGLGDTAMYLCATSRDRGVYEQYFGPGTRLTVT.

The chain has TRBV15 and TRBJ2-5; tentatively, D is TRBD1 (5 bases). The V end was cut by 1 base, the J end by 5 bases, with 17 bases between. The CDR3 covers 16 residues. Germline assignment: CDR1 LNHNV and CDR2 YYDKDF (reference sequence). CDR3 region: CATSRGAGSGQETQYF. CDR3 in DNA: TGTGCCACCAGCAGAGGGGCAGGTTCAGGGCAGGAGACCCAGTACTTC.

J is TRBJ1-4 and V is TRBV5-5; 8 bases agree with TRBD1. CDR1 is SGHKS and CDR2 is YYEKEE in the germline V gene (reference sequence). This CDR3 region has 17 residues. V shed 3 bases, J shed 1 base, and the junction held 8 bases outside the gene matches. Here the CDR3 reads CASSSRRGPLTNEKLFF. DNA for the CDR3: TGTGCCAGCAGCTCGCGCAGGGGGCCCCTAACTAATGAAAAACTGTTTTTT. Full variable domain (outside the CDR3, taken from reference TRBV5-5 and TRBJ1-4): DAGVTQSPTHLIKTRGQQVTLRCSPISGHKSVSWYQQVLGQGPQFIFQYYEKEERGRGNFPDRFSARQFPNYSSELNVNALLLGDSALYLCASSSRRGPLTNEKLFFGSGTQLSVL.

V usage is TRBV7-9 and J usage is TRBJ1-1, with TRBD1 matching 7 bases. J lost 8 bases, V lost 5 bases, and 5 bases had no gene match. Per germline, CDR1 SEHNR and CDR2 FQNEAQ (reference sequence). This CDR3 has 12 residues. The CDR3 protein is CASSVKQGEAFF. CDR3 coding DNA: TGTGCCAGCAGCGTAAAACAGGGGGAAGCTTTCTTT.

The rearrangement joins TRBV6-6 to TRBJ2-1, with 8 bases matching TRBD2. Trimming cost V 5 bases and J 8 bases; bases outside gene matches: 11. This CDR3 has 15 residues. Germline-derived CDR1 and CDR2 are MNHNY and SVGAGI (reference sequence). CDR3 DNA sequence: TGTGCCAGCAGTGCCTTTCGAGCGGGAGTCGATGAGCAGTTCTTC. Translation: CASSAFRAGVDEQFF.

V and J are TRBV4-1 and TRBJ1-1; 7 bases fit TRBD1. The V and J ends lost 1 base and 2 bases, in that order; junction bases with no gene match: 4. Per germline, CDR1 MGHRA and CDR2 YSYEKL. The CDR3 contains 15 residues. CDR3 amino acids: CASSQVKGANTEAFF. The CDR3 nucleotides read TGCGCCAGCAGCCAAGTAAAGGGGGCTAACACTGAAGCTTTCTTT.

This chain's CDR3 is CASSEGGLGSSDTQYF. In nucleotides, the CDR3 is TGTGCCAGCAGTGAAGGTGGACTAGGCTCCTCAGATACGCAGTATTTT. V gene TRBV25-1 combines with J gene TRBJ2-3; 7 nucleotides agree with TRBD2. J was trimmed by 4 bases and V by 2 bases; bases with no gene match: 9. CDR1 is MGHDK, CDR2 SYGVNS, per germline. This CDR3 region has 16 residues.

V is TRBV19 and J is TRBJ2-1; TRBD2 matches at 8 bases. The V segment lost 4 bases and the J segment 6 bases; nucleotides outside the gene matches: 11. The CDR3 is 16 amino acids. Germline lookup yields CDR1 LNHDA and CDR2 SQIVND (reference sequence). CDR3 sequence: CASSKNGGARTNEQFF. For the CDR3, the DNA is TGTGCCAGTAGTAAAAACGGGGGGGCAAGAACCAATGAGCAGTTCTTC.

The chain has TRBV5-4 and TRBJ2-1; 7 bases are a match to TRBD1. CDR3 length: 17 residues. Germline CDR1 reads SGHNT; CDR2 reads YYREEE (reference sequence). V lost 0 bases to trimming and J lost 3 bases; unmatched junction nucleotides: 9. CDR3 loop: CASSLVGQGVGYNEQFF. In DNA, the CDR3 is TGTGCCAGCAGCTTGGTAGGTCAGGGGGTAGGCTACAATGAGCAGTTCTTC.

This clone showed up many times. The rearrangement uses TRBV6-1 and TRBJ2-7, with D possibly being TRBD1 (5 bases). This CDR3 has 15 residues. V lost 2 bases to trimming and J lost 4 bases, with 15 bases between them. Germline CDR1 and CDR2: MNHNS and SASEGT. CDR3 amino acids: CASSESVGHPYEQYF. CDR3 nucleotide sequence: TGTGCCAGCAGTGAAAGTGTCGGACATCCTTACGAGCAGTACTTC.

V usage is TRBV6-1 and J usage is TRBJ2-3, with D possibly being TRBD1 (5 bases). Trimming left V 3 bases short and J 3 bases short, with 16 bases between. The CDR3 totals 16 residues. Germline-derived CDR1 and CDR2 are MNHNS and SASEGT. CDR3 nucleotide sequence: TGTGCCAGCAGTGACATTGTGGGGCAGGGAACAGATACGCAGTATTTT. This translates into CASSDIVGQGTDTQYF.

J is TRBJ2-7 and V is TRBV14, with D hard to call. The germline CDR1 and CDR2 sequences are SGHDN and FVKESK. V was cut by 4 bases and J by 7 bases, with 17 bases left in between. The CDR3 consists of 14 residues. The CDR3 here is CASSPRLGSGEQYF. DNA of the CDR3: TGTGCCAGCAGCCCCCGCCTTGGGTCCGGGGAGCAGTACTTC. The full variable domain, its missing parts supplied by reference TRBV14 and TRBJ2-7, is EAGVTQFPSHSVIEKGQTVTLRCDPISGHDNLYWYRRVMGKEIKFLLHFVKESKQDESGMPNNRFLAERTGGTYSTLKVQPAELEDSGVYFCASSPRLGSGEQYFGPGTRLTVT.

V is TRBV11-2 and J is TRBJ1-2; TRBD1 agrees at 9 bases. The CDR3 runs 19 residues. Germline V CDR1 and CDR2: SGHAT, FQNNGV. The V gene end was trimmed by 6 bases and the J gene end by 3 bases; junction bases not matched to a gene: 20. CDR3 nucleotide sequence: TGTGCCAGCAGTTCGAACTACTATGCCGGGACAGGGACTGACTATGGCTACACCTTC. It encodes CASSSNYYAGTGTDYGYTF.

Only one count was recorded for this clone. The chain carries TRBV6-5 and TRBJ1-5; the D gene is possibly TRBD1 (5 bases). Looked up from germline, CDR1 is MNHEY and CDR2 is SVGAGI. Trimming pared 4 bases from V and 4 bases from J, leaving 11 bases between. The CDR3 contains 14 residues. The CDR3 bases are TGTGCCAGCAGTTCTCAGGGAACTAATCAGCCCCAGCATTTT. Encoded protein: CASSSQGTNQPQHF.

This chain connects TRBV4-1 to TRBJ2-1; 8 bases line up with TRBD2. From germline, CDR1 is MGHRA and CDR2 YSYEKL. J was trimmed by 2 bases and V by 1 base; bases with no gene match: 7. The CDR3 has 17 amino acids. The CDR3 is CASSQGYAGGTYNEQFF. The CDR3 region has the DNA TGCGCCAGCAGCCAAGGTTATGCGGGGGGAACCTACAATGAGCAGTTCTTC.

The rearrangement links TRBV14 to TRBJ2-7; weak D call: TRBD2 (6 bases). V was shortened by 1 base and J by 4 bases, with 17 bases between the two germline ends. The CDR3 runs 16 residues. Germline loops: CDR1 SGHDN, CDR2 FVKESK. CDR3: CASSQGGGRLWYEQYF. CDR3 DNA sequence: TGTGCCAGCAGCCAAGGCGGAGGGCGGCTTTGGTACGAGCAGTACTTC. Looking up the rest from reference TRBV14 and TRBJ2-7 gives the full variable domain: EAGVTQFPSHSVIEKGQTVTLRCDPISGHDNLYWYRRVMGKEIKFLLHFVKESKQDESGMPNNRFLAERTGGTYSTLKVQPAELEDSGVYFCASSQGGGRLWYEQYFGPGTRLTVT.

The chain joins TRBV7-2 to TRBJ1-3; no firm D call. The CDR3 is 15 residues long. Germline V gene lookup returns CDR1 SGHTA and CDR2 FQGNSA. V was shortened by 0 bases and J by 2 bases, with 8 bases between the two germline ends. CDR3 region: CASSLAGLAGNTIYF. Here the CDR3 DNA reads TGTGCCAGCAGCTTAGCTGGCCTAGCTGGAAACACCATATATTTT.

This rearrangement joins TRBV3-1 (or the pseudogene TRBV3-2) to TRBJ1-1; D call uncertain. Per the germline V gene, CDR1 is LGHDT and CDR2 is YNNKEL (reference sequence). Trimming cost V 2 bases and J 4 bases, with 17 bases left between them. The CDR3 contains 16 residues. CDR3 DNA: TGTGCCAGCAGCCAATCGGGTTCGGAGGTTGGCACTGAAGCTTTCTTT. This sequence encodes CASSQSGSEVGTEAFF.

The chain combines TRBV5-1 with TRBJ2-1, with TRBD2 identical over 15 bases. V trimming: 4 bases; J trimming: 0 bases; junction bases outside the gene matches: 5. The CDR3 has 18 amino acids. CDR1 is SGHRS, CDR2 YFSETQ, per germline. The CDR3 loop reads CASSAGLAGGSSYNEQFF. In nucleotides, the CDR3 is TGCGCCAGCAGCGCAGGACTAGCGGGGGGGTCCTCCTACAATGAGCAGTTCTTC.

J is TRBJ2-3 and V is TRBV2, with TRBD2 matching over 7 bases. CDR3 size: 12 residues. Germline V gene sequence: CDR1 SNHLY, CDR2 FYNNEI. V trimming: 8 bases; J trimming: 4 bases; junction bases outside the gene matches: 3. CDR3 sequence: CASVGGSDTQYF. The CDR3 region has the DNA TGTGCCAGCGTGGGGGGGTCAGATACGCAGTATTTT.

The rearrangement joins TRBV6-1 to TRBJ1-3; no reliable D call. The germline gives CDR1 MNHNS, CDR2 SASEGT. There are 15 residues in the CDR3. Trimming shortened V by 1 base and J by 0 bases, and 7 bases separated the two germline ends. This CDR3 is CASSEGAVSGNTIYF. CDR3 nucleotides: TGTGCCAGCAGTGAAGGGGCAGTCTCTGGAAACACCATATATTTT.